Sequencing of this T cell receptor beta chain was carried out in a study of T cell responses to AZD1222 COVID-19 vaccine. Germline assignment: CDR1 SGHNT and CDR2 YYREEE (reference sequence). V was cut by 7 bases and J by 4 bases, with 14 bases left in between. CDR3 length: 14 residues. Profiling relied on immunoSEQ multiplex PCR, and the TCRdb table lists in-frame clones only, not all of them. The sample carries about 180,000 clones, around 90% recorded once. Material: peripheral blood, obtained 28 days after the second AZD1222 dose. The TCR sequence derives from an adult who received the AZD1222 COVID-19 vaccine. This chain joins TRBV5-4 and TRBJ2-2; D is perhaps TRBD2 (6 bases). CDR3 DNA: TGTGCCAGCCTGGAGGGCCGGGGCACCGGGGAGCTGTTTTTT. Translation gives CASLEGRGTGELFF. Combining the CDR3 with reference TRBV5-4 and TRBJ2-2 gives the whole variable domain ETGVTQSPTHLIKTRGQQVTLRCSSQSGHNTVSWYQQALGQGPQFIFQYYREEENGRGNFPPRFSGLQFPNYSSELNVNALELDDSALYLCASLEGRGTGELFFGEGSRLTVL.